This T cell receptor (beta chain) comes out of a study of T cells in Graves' hyperthyroidism and ophthalmopathy. Using RNA transcripts as the source, TCR beta CDR3 regions were amplified. The HTBI primer set served for first-round RT-PCR of the TCR CDR3. From the multiplex PCR reads, TCRdb called clonotypes with MiXCR, one entry per CDR3 protein. This table has approximately 510,000 distinct CDR3 sequences, more than 20% appearing once. Diagnoses used clinical symptoms, serum thyroxine and TRAb, thyroid ultrasound and orbital computed tomography. CDR1 and CDR2 from the germline V gene are DFQATT and SNEGSKA (reference sequence). The ends were cut back, 7 bases at V and 6 bases at J, with 13 bases in the middle. The CDR3 runs 11 residues.

The receptor was derived from a man younger than 35 with Graves' hyperthyroidism. The chain combines TRBV20-1 with TRBJ2-7; tentative D call: TRBD2 (6 bases). The sample consisted of blood. Written as DNA, the CDR3 is TGCAGTGTCAGCGGAGGGCGCGAGCAGTACTTC. Translating gives CSVSGGREQYF.